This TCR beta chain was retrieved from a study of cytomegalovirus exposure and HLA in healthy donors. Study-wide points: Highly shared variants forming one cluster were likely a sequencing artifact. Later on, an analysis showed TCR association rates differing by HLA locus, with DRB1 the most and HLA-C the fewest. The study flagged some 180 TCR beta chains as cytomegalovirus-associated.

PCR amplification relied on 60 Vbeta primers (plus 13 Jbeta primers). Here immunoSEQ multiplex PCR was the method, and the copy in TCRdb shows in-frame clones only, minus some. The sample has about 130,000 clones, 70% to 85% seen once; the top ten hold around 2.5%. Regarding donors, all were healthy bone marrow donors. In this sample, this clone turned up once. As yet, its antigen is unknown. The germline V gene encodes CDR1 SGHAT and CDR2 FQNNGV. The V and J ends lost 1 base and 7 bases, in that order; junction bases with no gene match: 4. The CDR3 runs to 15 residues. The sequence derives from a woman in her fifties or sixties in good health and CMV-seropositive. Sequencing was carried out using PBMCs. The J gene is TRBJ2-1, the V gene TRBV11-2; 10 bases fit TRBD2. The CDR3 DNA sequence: TGTGCCAGCAGCTTAGTAGCGGGGGGTGGGAATGAGCAGTTCTTC. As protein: CASSLVAGGGNEQFF.